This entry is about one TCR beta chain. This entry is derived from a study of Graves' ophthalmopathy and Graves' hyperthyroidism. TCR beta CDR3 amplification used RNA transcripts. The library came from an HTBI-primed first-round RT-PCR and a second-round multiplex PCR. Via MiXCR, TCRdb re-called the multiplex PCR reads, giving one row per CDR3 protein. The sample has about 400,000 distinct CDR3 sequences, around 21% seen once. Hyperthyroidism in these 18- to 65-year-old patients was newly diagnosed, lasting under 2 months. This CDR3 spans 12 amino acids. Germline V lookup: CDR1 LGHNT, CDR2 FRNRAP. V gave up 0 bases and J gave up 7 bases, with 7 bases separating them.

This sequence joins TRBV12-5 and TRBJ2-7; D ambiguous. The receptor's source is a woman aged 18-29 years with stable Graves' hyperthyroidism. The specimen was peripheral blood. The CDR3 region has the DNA TGTGCTAGTGGTTTGGTACCGGCGGAGCAGTACTTC. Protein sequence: CASGLVPAEQYF.